The 25 T cell receptor beta chains given below trace back to one sample, sequenced in a study of beta chain features in type 1 diabetes. Study outcomes and limitations: People with Type 1 diabetes carried modestly yet significantly shorter TCRB CDR3s in all four CD4+ subsets.

All of the isolated RNA was reverse transcribed, so expressed TCRB transcripts were sequenced. Libraries were prepared by immunoSEQ multiplex PCR; TCRdb keeps only in-frame clonotypes and omits some of them. The sample has about 250,000 clones, approximately 11% seen once. Which antigens these TCRs recognize remains unknown. The sequenced sample was naive CD4+ T cells from blood. Receptors were obtained from a man aged 30 to 39 with type 1 diabetes.

The chain has TRBV5-1 and TRBJ2-5, with D maybe TRBD1 (6 bases). Trimming cost V 1 base and J 0 bases, with 13 bases left between them. The CDR3 runs to 16 residues. Germline lookup yields CDR1 SGHRS and CDR2 YFSETQ. The CDR3 nucleotides read TGCGCCAGCAGCTTGCTTGGCCAGGGGTACCAAGAGACCCAGTACTTC. Its translation: CASSLLGQGYQETQYF.

The J gene is TRBJ1-6, the V gene TRBV28; maybe TRBD1 (5 bases). The germline gives CDR1 MDHEN, CDR2 SYDVKM. The length of the CDR3 is 13 residues. The ends were cut back, 4 bases at V and 10 bases at J, with 11 bases in the middle. The chain's CDR3 is CASSSGFSSPLHF. CDR3 in DNA: TGTGCCAGCAGTTCAGGGTTTTCATCACCCCTCCACTTT.

CDR3 DNA: TGTGCCAGCTCACCCAGGGGGCTCGGAGAAAAACTGTTTTTT. Its translation: CASSPRGLGEKLFF. This chain connects TRBV18 to TRBJ1-4, with TRBD1 matching over 8 bases. The CDR3 consists of 14 residues. The germline V gene has CDR1 KGHSH and CDR2 LQKENI. V shed 3 bases and J 8 bases; nucleotides not matched to a gene: 5.

This clone came up a few times. DNA of the CDR3: TGTGCCAGCAGCCAAGTCTCGGTCCGAAGAGCTAATGAAAAACTGTTTTTT. Protein product: CASSQVSVRRANEKLFF. The chain employs TRBV4-2 and TRBJ1-4, with D uncertain. This CDR3 comprises 17 residues. With 1 base removed from V and 3 bases from J, the gap between germline ends came to 15 bases. The germline CDR1 and CDR2 sequences are LGHNA and YNFKEQ.

This clone was counted only a few times. V usage is TRBV28 and J usage is TRBJ2-2; perhaps TRBD2 as D (6 bases). The germline V gene encodes CDR1 MDHEN and CDR2 SYDVKM. This CDR3 is 15 amino acids long. Trimming took off 3 bases at V and 4 bases at J, with 12 bases between the two ends. As DNA, the CDR3 is TGTGCCAGCAGTTTCGGGGGACTGAGCACCGGGGAGCTGTTTTTT. Amino acid sequence: CASSFGGLSTGELFF.

V is TRBV28 and J is TRBJ2-7, with a possible D match to TRBD2 (6 bases). The CDR3 loop spans 14 amino acids. Germline CDR1 reads MDHEN; CDR2 reads SYDVKM. V was pared by 2 bases and J by 3 bases, with 11 bases between. For the CDR3, the DNA is TGTGCCAGCAGTTTAGGAGGGATCAACTACGAGCAGTACTTC. This gives the protein CASSLGGINYEQYF.

The chain is built from TRBV27 and TRBJ2-3; D gene ambiguous. CDR1 and CDR2 (germline): MNHEY, SMNVEV (reference sequence). Trimming took 6 bases from V and 1 from J, leaving 8 bases between them. The length of the CDR3 is 13 residues. CDR3 bases: TGTGCCAGCAGGCGTACAGGCACAGATACGCAGTATTTT. Amino acid sequence: CASRRTGTDTQYF.

This chain's CDR3 is CASSSRQGEDTQYF. In DNA, the CDR3 is TGTGCCAGCAGCTCGCGACAGGGAGAAGATACGCAGTATTTT. The chain links TRBV9 to TRBJ2-3; 7 nucleotides align to TRBD1. CDR1 is SGDLS and CDR2 is YYNGEE in the germline V gene. J gave up 5 bases and V 4 bases, and 7 bases lay outside the gene matches. This CDR3 is built from 14 residues.

The sample holds a few counts of this clone. The rearrangement links TRBV7-9 to TRBJ1-1; possibly TRBD1 for D (6 bases). V was trimmed by 2 bases and J by 5 bases, leaving 15 bases between them. CDR1 is SEHNR, CDR2 FQNEAQ, per germline (reference sequence). CDR3 length: 15 amino acids. The CDR3 reads CASSLFAGVVTEAFF. The CDR3 coding sequence is TGTGCCAGCAGCTTATTCGCAGGGGTTGTTACTGAAGCTTTCTTT.

This clone was recorded only once. This sequence joins TRBV28 and TRBJ1-5, with a tentative D call TRBD1 (6 bases). The CDR3 sequence is 15 residues long. V was pared by 3 bases and J by 1 base, with 10 bases between. Germline-derived CDR1 and CDR2 are MDHEN and SYDVKM. CDR3: CASSFTGSSNQPQHF. CDR3 DNA sequence: TGTGCCAGCAGTTTCACAGGGTCGAGCAATCAGCCCCAGCATTTT.

This clone turned up a few times. CDR3 sequence (DNA): TGCGCCAGCAGCTCACTAGCGGGGGCGTACAATGAGCAGTTCTTC. Residues: CASSSLAGAYNEQFF. The chain joins TRBV5-1 to TRBJ2-1; 11 bases align to TRBD2. The CDR3 extends over 15 amino acids. CDR1 is SGHRS, CDR2 YFSETQ, per germline. V lost 3 bases to trimming and J lost 4 bases; unmatched junction nucleotides: 3.

In its sample, this clone was seen once. The V gene is TRBV4-3, the J gene TRBJ1-2, with D tentatively TRBD1 (5 bases). V was shortened by 0 bases and J by 5 bases, with 16 bases between the two germline ends. CDR3 length equals 16 residues. The germline CDR1 and CDR2 sequences are LGHNA and YSLEER. The CDR3 sequence is CASSQDLGDSWYGYTF. CDR3 bases: TGCGCCAGCAGCCAAGATCTAGGGGACTCGTGGTATGGCTACACCTTC.

This clone was seen more than once but under ten times. The same CDR3 can be traced to other DNA sequences in this sample. The chain combines TRBV5-4 with TRBJ1-2; the D gene is possibly TRBD1 (5 bases). The germline V and J ends were trimmed by 2 bases and 5 bases, with 7 bases remaining between them. This CDR3 has 12 residues. The germline gives CDR1 SGHNT, CDR2 YYREEE (reference sequence). CDR3 region: CASSLDSYGYTF. Here the CDR3 DNA reads TGTGCCAGCAGCTTAGACAGTTATGGCTACACCTTC.

The chain combines TRBV18 with TRBJ2-1; maybe TRBD2 (6 bases). The length of the CDR3 is 15 residues. V was shortened by 1 base and J by 9 bases, with 16 bases between the two germline ends. The V gene's germline CDR1 is KGHSH and CDR2 LQKENI. The CDR3 sequence is CASSPQEGAGIEQFF. In DNA form, the CDR3 reads TGTGCCAGCTCACCACAGGAGGGTGCAGGGATTGAGCAGTTCTTC.

This clone is a singleton in its sample. The chain combines TRBV15 with TRBJ2-6; D might be TRBD2 (6 bases). Germline lookup yields CDR1 LNHNV and CDR2 YYDKDF (reference sequence). The CDR3 contains 15 residues. The V and J ends lost 1 base and 4 bases respectively, with 8 bases between them. The CDR3 loop is CATSRGGEGANVLTF. The CDR3 bases are TGTGCCACCAGCAGAGGGGGGGAGGGGGCCAACGTCCTGACTTTC.

This clone has just a few counts. This sequence joins TRBV7-9 and TRBJ2-7; D perhaps matches TRBD1 (5 bases). V was shortened by 5 bases and J by 6 bases, with 11 bases between the two germline ends. This CDR3 region has 12 residues. Germline V gives CDR1 SEHNR, CDR2 FQNEAQ (reference sequence). The CDR3 here is CASSTQGREQYF. The DNA of the CDR3 is TGTGCCAGCAGCACCCAGGGCCGCGAGCAGTACTTC.

This clone was recorded a few times. The rearrangement uses TRBV9 and TRBJ2-5; D possibly corresponds to TRBD2 (7 bases). V was shortened by 2 bases and J by 6 bases, with 20 bases between the two germline ends. CDR3 size: 16 residues. Germline V gene lookup returns CDR1 SGDLS and CDR2 YYNGEE. CDR3 in amino acids: CASSVHIGGGGQTQYF. The CDR3 DNA reads as TGTGCCAGCAGCGTCCATATAGGGGGGGGCGGACAGACCCAGTACTTC.

The V and J genes are TRBV5-1 and TRBJ2-5; D unclear. There are 13 residues in the CDR3. Per the germline V gene, CDR1 is SGHRS and CDR2 is YFSETQ. V lost 0 bases, J lost 0 bases, and 3 bases lay in between. The CDR3: CASSLVYQETQYF. In DNA, the CDR3 is TGCGCCAGCAGCTTGGTCTACCAAGAGACCCAGTACTTC.

This clone was observed a handful of times. The rearrangement links TRBV4-1 to TRBJ2-7; possible D gene TRBD2, 6 bases. CDR1 MGHRA and CDR2 YSYEKL come from the germline V gene. The CDR3 runs 16 residues. With 0 bases removed from V and 5 bases from J, the gap between germline ends came to 17 bases. CDR3 residues: CASSQDRYGGRHEQYF. The CDR3 DNA follows: TGCGCCAGCAGCCAAGATAGGTACGGGGGTAGGCACGAGCAGTACTTC.

This clone was observed a few times. The V gene is TRBV5-4, the J gene TRBJ2-2; D perhaps matches TRBD2 (6 bases). This CDR3 is 15 amino acids long. The ends were cut back, 1 base at V and 9 bases at J, with 16 bases in the middle. Germline V CDR1 and CDR2: SGHNT, YYREEE (reference sequence). The CDR3 DNA sequence: TGTGCCAGCAGCTTGAACTTGGGCGCGGGGTGGGAGCTGTTTTTT. As protein: CASSLNLGAGWELFF. The entire variable domain, with the rest obtained from reference TRBV5-4 and TRBJ2-2, is as follows: ETGVTQSPTHLIKTRGQQVTLRCSSQSGHNTVSWYQQALGQGPQFIFQYYREEENGRGNFPPRFSGLQFPNYSSELNVNALELDDSALYLCASSLNLGAGWELFFGEGSRLTVL.

V is TRBV5-4 and J is TRBJ2-5, with 9 bases aligning to TRBD1. Looked up from germline, CDR1 is SGHNT and CDR2 is YYREEE (reference sequence). This CDR3 is 13 amino acids long. The J segment lost 5 bases and the V segment lost 4 bases, leaving 3 bases of the junction unmatched. The CDR3 spells CASSRDRGETQYF. CDR3 bases: TGTGCCAGCAGCAGAGACAGGGGGGAGACCCAGTACTTC.

This clone has only a few counts. The V call is TRBV5-4, the J call TRBJ2-1; 14 nucleotides line up with TRBD2. The germline V gene encodes CDR1 SGHNT and CDR2 YYREEE (reference sequence). V lost 2 bases, J lost 7 bases, and 2 bases stayed unmatched. The CDR3 extends over 15 amino acids. The CDR3 loop is CASSFRLAGGNEQFF. CDR3 nucleotides: TGTGCCAGCAGCTTTAGACTAGCGGGGGGGAATGAGCAGTTCTTC.

The chain links TRBV11-2 to TRBJ2-2; weak D call: TRBD2 (6 bases). Looked up from germline, CDR1 is SGHAT and CDR2 is FQNNGV. V was trimmed by 3 bases and J by 7 bases, leaving 12 bases between them. This CDR3 spans 14 amino acids. The CDR3 sequence is CASSFGLLGGELFF. The CDR3 bases are TGTGCCAGCAGCTTCGGACTACTGGGCGGGGAGCTGTTTTTT.

This clone was seen a handful of times. The V and J genes are TRBV6-5 and TRBJ1-5; D ambiguous. Germline CDR1 is MNHEY and CDR2 is SVGAGI. CDR3 length: 15 residues. V was shortened by 6 bases and J by 6 bases, with 18 bases between the two germline ends. CDR3 bases: TGTGCCAGCAGAAATGCCGCGGGGTTAGGTCAGCCCCAGCATTTT. Amino acid sequence: CASRNAAGLGQPQHF.

This clone turned up a few times. The rearrangement uses TRBV2 and TRBJ1-1, with unresolved D. The CDR3 contains 13 residues. The germline V gene has CDR1 SNHLY and CDR2 FYNNEI. V was shortened by 5 bases and J by 0 bases, with 7 bases between the two germline ends. The CDR3 DNA reads as TGTGCCAGCAGTATGCCAGTGAACACTGAAGCTTTCTTT. Residues: CASSMPVNTEAFF.